These T cell receptor beta chains were read from a single sample in a study of Ad26.COV2.S vaccination and SARS-CoV-2 variants. Clones were sequenced by immunoSEQ multiplex PCR, and TCRdb holds only the in-frame ones, with some missing. This table holds about 350,000 clones, 70% to 90% found once. The source was peripheral blood, collected in a trial of Ad26.COV2.S vaccine versus placebo. Every receptor here comes from a person aged 18 to 65 who received the Ad26.COV2.S COVID-19 vaccine or a placebo. The CDR3 runs from the conserved cysteine through the conserved F or W. D genes are given only for firm matches. A clone size is listed for some rows: how often the clone was seen (once, few, many), or a class if it is expanded.

J gene	D gene	clone size	V gene	CDR3 protein	CDR3 DNA
TRBJ2-2	TRBD1	NA	TRBV5-5	CASSSGTGEGTGELFF	TGTGCCAGCAGCTCGGGGACAGGGGAGGGAACCGGGGAGCTGTTTTTT
TRBJ2-1	NA	NA	TRBV3-1/TRBV3-2	CASSLSGEQFF	TGTGCCAGCAGCCTGAGCGGTGAGCAGTTCTTC
TRBJ1-1	NA	NA	TRBV2	CASSAGHVVTEAFF	TGTGCCAGCAGCGCGGGACACGTAGTCACTGAAGCTTTCTTT
TRBJ2-3	NA	NA	TRBV12-3/TRBV12-4	CASSSGADTQYF	TGTGCCAGCTCATCCGGGGCAGATACGCAGTATTTT
TRBJ2-1	NA	many	TRBV28	CASRGLGSSYNEQFF	TGTGCCAGCAGGGGACTGGGGAGCTCCTACAATGAGCAGTTCTTC
TRBJ1-1	NA	NA	TRBV19	CASREIGQSNTEAFF	TGTGCCAGTAGAGAGATCGGACAATCGAACACTGAAGCTTTCTTT
TRBJ1-2	NA	NA	TRBV5-6	CASSTNYGYTF	TGTGCCAGCAGCACCAACTATGGCTACACCTTC
TRBJ2-2	NA	NA	TRBV5-1	CASSRATGNTGELFF	TGCGCCAGCAGCCGGGCCACAGGCAACACCGGGGAGCTGTTTTTT
TRBJ1-1	NA	NA	TRBV2	CASGRMNTEAFF	TGTGCCAGCGGGCGAATGAACACTGAAGCTTTCTTT
TRBJ2-2	TRBD2	NA	TRBV12-3/TRBV12-4	CASSSSGTGELFF	TGTGCCAGCAGTTCTAGCGGCACCGGGGAGCTGTTTTTT
TRBJ2-7	NA	NA	TRBV2	CASSGTVGYEQYF	TGTGCCAGCAGTGGCACGGTCGGGTACGAGCAGTACTTC
TRBJ1-2	TRBD1	few	TRBV30	CAWSRDRPYGYTF	TGTGCCTGGAGTAGGGACAGACCCTATGGCTACACCTTC
TRBJ2-3	NA	NA	TRBV5-1	CASSSQGRGTDTQYF	TGCGCCAGCAGCTCGCAGGGGAGGGGAACAGATACGCAGTATTTT
TRBJ2-1	NA	NA	TRBV3-1/TRBV3-2	CASSRRALSSYNEQFF	TGTGCCAGCAGCCGGCGGGCCCTCAGCTCCTACAATGAGCAGTTCTTC
TRBJ1-5	NA	NA	TRBV28	CASNTPQGGYSNQPQHF	TGTGCCAGCAACACACCTCAAGGGGGTTATAGCAATCAGCCCCAGCATTTT
TRBJ2-3	NA	NA	TRBV7-8	CASSQHRDTQYF	TGTGCCAGCAGCCAGCATAGAGATACGCAGTATTTT
TRBJ1-5	NA	NA	TRBV15	CATSRDRGIGQPQHF	TGTGCCACCAGCAGAGATCGGGGGATTGGGCAGCCCCAGCATTTT
TRBJ2-2	NA	NA	TRBV9	CASSVGQGIAGELFF	TGTGCCAGCAGCGTCGGGCAGGGGATAGCCGGGGAGCTGTTTTTT
TRBJ1-6	NA	many	TRBV2	CASSEAGPWDSPLHF	TGTGCCAGCAGTGAGGCCGGACCGTGGGATTCACCCCTCCACTTT
TRBJ2-7	NA	NA	TRBV11-2	CASSSVGEQYF	TGTGCCAGCAGCTCCGTCGGCGAGCAGTACTTC
TRBJ1-6	TRBD1	NA	TRBV5-1	CASSLDPLTGVNGSPLHF	TGCGCCAGCAGCTTGGACCCCCTTACAGGGGTCAACGGTTCACCCCTCCACTTT
TRBJ2-5	NA	NA	TRBV11-1	CASSFGPQGQETQYF	TGTGCCAGCAGCTTCGGTCCGCAGGGCCAAGAGACCCAGTACTTC
TRBJ1-2	NA	few	TRBV4-3	CASSQEPGIGGYTF	TGCGCCAGCAGCCAAGAACCGGGAATTGGTGGCTACACCTTC
TRBJ1-1	NA	NA	TRBV28	CASSLRGRNTEAFF	TGTGCCAGCAGTTTAAGGGGTCGCAACACTGAAGCTTTCTTT
TRBJ2-3	TRBD2	NA	TRBV7-8	CASSLARTSATDTQYF	TGTGCCAGCAGCTTAGCACGGACTAGCGCAACAGATACGCAGTATTTT
TRBJ1-1	TRBD1	NA	TRBV6-4	CASSRDRQNTEAFF	TGTGCCAGCAGTAGGGACAGGCAGAACACTGAAGCTTTCTTT
TRBJ1-4	NA	NA	TRBV3-1/TRBV3-2	CASSQRQANEKLFF	TGTGCCAGCAGCCAAAGGCAGGCTAATGAAAAACTGTTTTTT
TRBJ2-7	TRBD2	NA	TRBV4-2	CASREGLAHSYEQYF	TGTGCCAGCAGGGAAGGACTAGCGCACTCCTACGAGCAGTACTTC
TRBJ2-7	NA	NA	TRBV4-2	CASSQDWSANYEQYF	TGTGCCAGCAGCCAAGATTGGAGCGCGAACTACGAGCAGTACTTC
TRBJ2-3	TRBD2	NA	TRBV4-2	CASSQERAGAYTDTQYF	TGTGCCAGCAGCCAGGAAAGAGCGGGGGCCTACACAGATACGCAGTATTTT
TRBJ2-3	NA	NA	TRBV7-9	CASSSQPTQGGTDTQYF	TGTGCCAGCAGCTCCCAACCGACCCAAGGGGGTACAGATACGCAGTATTTT
TRBJ2-7	TRBD1	NA	TRBV27	CASSLQGAMNEQYF	TGTGCCAGCAGTTTACAGGGGGCGATGAACGAGCAGTACTTC